Described below is a single T cell receptor (beta chain) sequence and its context. Its antigen is still unknown. Germline V gene sequence: CDR1 MNHNY, CDR2 SVGAGI (reference sequence). The CDR3 sequence is 14 residues long. Trimming removed 6 bases at V and 1 base at J, with 12 bases between. These data originate in a study of shared clonotypes between healthy human individuals. When replicate PCRs were run on sorted subsets, they used 150 to 250 ng DNA, about 30,000 T cell genomes. The repertoire was sequenced with immunoSEQ multiplex PCR; TCRdb's copy has only in-frame clones and lacks some. The sample includes 1 million to 1.2 million clones, roughly 80% of them seen just once. Study results and limitations: Sharing across four donors was highest in naive CD4 (about 5%) and lowest in memory CD8 (0.4%). Naive subsets usually exceeded memory subsets in estimated richness.

Material: memory CD4+ T cells from PBMCs. The subset here: CD45RA-negative fraction. The sequence came from a man aged 18-30 years in good health. Some clones in this sample may be carry-over from other donors' samples. The V gene is TRBV6-6, the J gene TRBJ1-1, with D unresolved. CDR3 sequence (DNA): TGTGCCAGCAGAAACTCGTTTGGGAACACTGAAGCTTTCTTT. It specifies CASRNSFGNTEAFF.